Listed here are 21 T cell receptor beta chains from one sample, sequenced in a study of blood T cell repertoires in COVID-19. Sequencing used immunoSEQ multiplex PCR; TCRdb keeps in-frame clones, though not all of them. The profile shows roughly 57,000 clones, around three quarters of them singletons. The sequenced sample consisted of peripheral blood. Receptors originate from a man aged 55 to 70 with acute or convalescent COVID-19.

This clone was seen a handful of times. J is TRBJ2-1 and V is TRBV9; D remains unclear. Germline loops: CDR1 SGDLS, CDR2 YYNGEE. There are 15 residues in the CDR3. Trimming took 0 bases from V and 0 from J, leaving 7 bases between them. The CDR3 DNA follows: TGTGCCAGCAGCGTAGCACCGAGCTCCTACAATGAGCAGTTCTTC. This sequence encodes CASSVAPSSYNEQFF.

This chain joins TRBV19 and TRBJ1-1; D not certain. Trimming removed 7 bases at V and 1 base at J, with 13 bases between. The germline CDR1 and CDR2 sequences are LNHDA and SQIVND (reference sequence). CDR3 length: 14 amino acids. CDR3 DNA sequence: TGTGCCAGTATCCCCCGCGGAGCGAACACTGAAGCTTTCTTT. It is translated as CASIPRGANTEAFF.

This clone was seen a single time. The chain links TRBV5-1 to TRBJ1-2; 9 bases map to TRBD1. This CDR3 is 16 amino acids long. V lost 3 bases to trimming and J lost 6 bases; unmatched junction nucleotides: 12. Germline CDR1 reads SGHRS; CDR2 reads YFSETQ. The CDR3 region has the DNA TGCGCCAGCAGCTCTCGGGACAGGGTCGGCGAAGATGGCTACACCTTC. It translates to CASSSRDRVGEDGYTF.

The rearrangement uses TRBV5-4 and TRBJ2-5; 10 bases align to TRBD2. This CDR3 contains 15 residues. The trim removed 4 bases at V and 1 base at J, leaving 4 bases unmatched. Germline values: CDR1 SGHNT, CDR2 YYREEE (reference sequence). CDR3 in amino acids: CASSPASGSQETQYF. CDR3 bases: TGTGCCAGCAGCCCAGCTAGCGGGAGCCAAGAGACCCAGTACTTC.

The chain carries TRBV20-1 and TRBJ1-2; 9 nucleotides line up with TRBD1. Losses at the gene ends were 6 bases for V and 6 bases for J; bases not matched to a gene: 2. The CDR3 spans 11 residues. Germline V gene sequence: CDR1 DFQATT, CDR2 SNEGSKA (reference sequence). The CDR3 bases are TGCAGTGCCCGGACAGGGGATGGCTACACCTTC. This codes for CSARTGDGYTF.

The chain recombines TRBV30 with TRBJ2-3, with TRBD2 matching 8 bases. J lost 9 bases, V lost 4 bases, and 3 bases had no gene match. The CDR3 has 11 amino acids. Per the germline V gene, CDR1 is GTSNPN and CDR2 is SVGIG (reference sequence). CDR3 sequence (DNA): TGTGCCTGGAAGCGGGGGTGGACGCAGTATTTT. It is translated as CAWKRGWTQYF.

This clone was detected a few times. The chain joins TRBV14 to TRBJ2-1; 7 bases map to TRBD2. Trimming at V came to 1 base and at J to 4 bases, leaving 10 bases not matched to a gene. CDR3 length: 17 amino acids. CDR1 is SGHDN, CDR2 FVKESK, per germline. CDR3 nucleotide sequence: TGTGCCAGCAGCCAAGTGGGGAAAGGGCGGGGGTACAATGAGCAGTTCTTC. Amino acids: CASSQVGKGRGYNEQFF.

The genes are TRBV9 and TRBJ2-1; no clear D. Germline V gene data show CDR1 as SGDLS and CDR2 as YYNGEE. Trimming took 3 bases from V and 0 from J, leaving 10 bases between them. CDR3 length: 15 residues. The CDR3: CASSGSASSYNEQFF. The CDR3, as DNA: TGTGCCAGCAGCGGCAGCGCCAGCTCCTACAATGAGCAGTTCTTC.

This clone was detected only a few times. Written as DNA, the CDR3 is TGTGCTAGTGGTTTGGGACTATTAGGAGATACGCAGTATTTT. Translation: CASGLGLLGDTQYF. The chain recombines TRBV12-5 with TRBJ2-3; possibly TRBD2 for D (5 bases). The V end was cut by 1 base, the J end by 5 bases, with 10 bases between. This CDR3 is built from 14 residues. Germline V gene data show CDR1 as LGHNT and CDR2 as FRNRAP.

V gene TRBV29-1 combines with J gene TRBJ2-5; TRBD2 matches 8 bases. The CDR3 runs to 14 residues. Germline-derived CDR1 and CDR2 are SQVTM and ANQGSEA. V shed 3 bases, J shed 4 bases, and the junction held 7 bases outside the gene matches. The CDR3 spells CSVDQAGVRETQYF. The CDR3 coding sequence is TGCAGCGTTGATCAAGCGGGGGTTAGAGAGACCCAGTACTTC.

The V gene is TRBV5-1, the J gene TRBJ1-4; perhaps TRBD1 as D (5 bases). Per the germline V gene, CDR1 is SGHRS and CDR2 is YFSETQ. The CDR3 sequence is 14 residues long. The V and J ends lost 5 bases and 6 bases respectively, with 14 bases between them. The CDR3 sequence: CASSSGTTDEKLFF. The CDR3 region has the DNA TGCGCCAGCAGTTCCGGGACTACCGATGAAAAACTGTTTTTT.

The chain uses TRBV6-5 and TRBJ1-6; 9 bases map to TRBD1. The CDR3 consists of 13 residues. The V gene end was trimmed by 7 bases and the J gene end by 10 bases; junction bases not matched to a gene: 5. Germline lookup yields CDR1 MNHEY and CDR2 SVGAGI. The CDR3 bases are TGTGCCAGCAAAGAAACAGGGGGCTCACCCCTCCACTTT. It translates to CASKETGGSPLHF.

The genes are TRBV5-1 and TRBJ2-3; a possible D gene is TRBD2 (6 bases). The CDR3 runs 16 residues. V lost 4 bases, J lost 4 bases, and 19 bases lay in between. The germline gives CDR1 SGHRS, CDR2 YFSETQ. As DNA, the CDR3 is TGCGCCAGCAGCCATTTGGGGCGGGGAGAATCAGATACGCAGTATTTT. Translating gives CASSHLGRGESDTQYF.

This chain joins TRBV10-2 and TRBJ1-6, with D possibly matching TRBD1 (6 bases). V dropped 8 bases and J dropped 9 bases, with 17 bases sitting between them. This CDR3 contains 14 residues. Germline values: CDR1 WSHSY, CDR2 SAAADI. CDR3 bases: TGCGCCAGCGGCCCACAGGGTGAATTTTCACCCCTCCACTTT. Protein: CASGPQGEFSPLHF.

The chain employs TRBV7-7 and TRBJ1-4; a possible D gene is TRBD1 (5 bases). The CDR3 consists of 13 residues. Between the trimmed V and J ends, which lost 0 bases and 13 bases, there was a span of 12 bases. CDR1 is SSHAT, CDR2 FNYEAQ, per germline (reference sequence). The CDR3 DNA sequence: TGTGCCAGCAGCTTAGCTCTCGACAGTAGACTGTTTTTT. It is translated as CASSLALDSRLFF. Complete variable domain (other parts from reference TRBV7-7 and TRBJ1-4): GAGVSQSPRYKVTKRGQDVTLRCDPISSHATLYWYQQALGQGPEFLTYFNYEAQPDKSGLPSDRFSAERPEGSISTLTIQRTEQRDSAMYRCASSLALDSRLFFGSGTQLSVL.

This clone was seen only a few times. This chain uses TRBV6-5 with TRBJ2-7; 13 bases match TRBD2. CDR1 MNHEY and CDR2 SVGAGI come from the germline V gene. The junction had 4 bases not matched to a gene; V was cut back by 5 bases and J by 3 bases. CDR3 length equals 15 residues. The DNA for the CDR3 is TGTGCCAGCAGTCGGGGACTAGCGGGGAACTACGAGCAGTACTTC. Protein: CASSRGLAGNYEQYF.

The chain is built from TRBV15 and TRBJ2-5; unclear D gene. Germline V CDR1 and CDR2: LNHNV, YYDKDF (reference sequence). Trimming shortened V by 0 bases and J by 11 bases, and 10 bases separated the two germline ends. The CDR3 is 12 amino acids. CDR3 sequence: CATSRDRRTQYF. CDR3 nucleotide sequence: TGTGCCACCAGCAGAGATCGGAGAACTCAGTACTTC. Full variable domain (rest looked up from reference TRBV15 and TRBJ2-5): DAMVIQNPRYQVTQFGKPVTLSCSQTLNHNVMYWYQQKSSQAPKLLFHYYDKDFNNEADTPDNFQSRRPNTSFCFLDIRSPGLGDTAMYLCATSRDRRTQYFGPGTRLLVL.

The chain is built from TRBV5-1 and TRBJ1-2, with D possibly TRBD1 on 6 matching bases. Germline lookup yields CDR1 SGHRS and CDR2 YFSETQ. The V end lost 0 bases, the J end lost 7 bases, and 10 bases lay between the germline ends. The CDR3 contains 13 residues. CDR3 sequence (DNA): TGCGCCAGCAGCTTGGCGGGGGGCGGTGGCTACACCTTC. Residues: CASSLAGGGGYTF.

V and J are TRBV24-1 and TRBJ2-3; D might be TRBD1 (6 bases). V was clipped by 9 bases and J by 0 bases, with 15 bases between them. The germline V gene encodes CDR1 KGHDR and CDR2 SFDVKD. The CDR3 length is 15 residues. This chain's CDR3 is CATSTPGASTDTQYF. The CDR3 region has the DNA TGTGCCACCTCTACCCCAGGGGCCAGCACAGATACGCAGTATTTT.

The chain is built from TRBV27 and TRBJ1-5, with unresolved D. The germline V gene encodes CDR1 MNHEY and CDR2 SMNVEV (reference sequence). Trimming pared 2 bases from V and 0 bases from J, leaving 17 bases between. The CDR3 extends over 18 amino acids. For the CDR3, the DNA is TGTGCCAGCAGTTTAAAAACACCTAGCCCTCCTAGCAATCAGCCCCAGCATTTT. It specifies CASSLKTPSPPSNQPQHF.

V is TRBV5-1 and J is TRBJ1-2, with TRBD1 identical over 9 bases. Per the germline V gene, CDR1 is SGHRS and CDR2 is YFSETQ. V lost 4 bases, J lost 8 bases, and 12 bases stayed unmatched. The CDR3 is 15 amino acids. CDR3 bases: TGCGCCAGCAGCGCGGGAGCGGGACAGGGTTACGGCTACACCTTC. As protein: CASSAGAGQGYGYTF.